These 25 T cell receptor beta chains originate from one sample sequenced in a study of regulatory T cells in long-lasting Graves disease. iRepertoire HTBI primers and Arm-PCR of CDR3 regions built TCR beta libraries. TCRdb independently ran MiXCR on the multiplex PCR reads; one entry per CDR3 protein. The sample includes 400,000 to 500,000 distinct CDR3 sequences, 14% of them seen just once. Time point reported: newly diagnosed GD, antithyroid drugs for less than 3 months. PBMCs provided the RNA from which the TCR library was made. This sample also belongs to another study, concerning T cells in Graves' hyperthyroidism and ophthalmopathy.

The sample here was peripheral blood mononuclear cells (PBMCs), taken at new diagnosis, from a patient treated with antithyroid drugs. The receptors originated from a woman aged 50 to 60 with Graves disease.

This clonotype was observed a few times. The chain employs TRBV24-1 and TRBJ1-3, with no clear D. Trimming removed 0 bases at V and 3 bases at J, with 5 bases between. Per germline, CDR1 KGHDR and CDR2 SFDVKD. The CDR3 consists of 14 residues. This chain's CDR3 is CATSDLRYGNTIYF. For the CDR3, the DNA is TGTGCCACCAGTGATTTGCGGTATGGAAACACCATATATTTT.

This sequence joins TRBV30 and TRBJ1-4, with D uncertain. Trimming removed 3 bases from V and 1 base from J, with 9 bases in between. The CDR3 loop spans 14 amino acids. Germline assignment: CDR1 GTSNPN and CDR2 SVGIG (reference sequence). The CDR3 nucleotides read TGTGCCTGGAGAGGAGGTGGAACTAATGAAAAACTGTTTTTT. This codes for CAWRGGGTNEKLFF.

Only a few counts were recorded for this clonotype. CDR3 loop: CASSSKDTDYGYTF. CDR3 DNA: TGTGCCAGCAGCTCCAAGGACACCGATTATGGCTACACCTTC. The chain couples TRBV5-4 to TRBJ1-2, with a possible D match to TRBD1 (5 bases). Trimming shortened V by 3 bases and J by 5 bases, and 14 bases separated the two germline ends. Per germline, CDR1 SGHNT and CDR2 YYREEE (reference sequence). The CDR3 has 14 amino acids.

This clonotype was counted many times. The V and J genes are TRBV5-1 and TRBJ2-3; 16 bases fit TRBD2. The J segment lost 8 bases and the V segment lost 8 bases, leaving 5 bases of the junction unmatched. The CDR3 runs 14 residues. CDR1 is SGHRS and CDR2 is YFSETQ in the germline V gene. CDR3 sequence: CARGTSGRACTQYF. CDR3 bases: TGCGCCAGAGGGACTAGCGGGAGGGCCTGTACGCAGTATTTT.

In this sample, this clonotype turned up many times. V gene TRBV5-4 combines with J gene TRBJ2-3, with TRBD2 matching 8 bases. The CDR3 is 15 amino acids. Germline loops: CDR1 SGHNT, CDR2 YYREEE (reference sequence). Trimming removed 0 bases from V and 2 bases from J; junction bases left unmatched: 2. The CDR3 region is CASSLELAATDTQYF. The DNA of the CDR3 is TGTGCCAGCAGCTTGGAACTAGCGGCCACAGATACGCAGTATTTT.

This clonotype was seen at least ten times. V and J are TRBV12-3 or TRBV12-4 and TRBJ2-5, with D unresolved. The CDR3 consists of 14 residues. The V end lost 1 base, the J end lost 3 bases, and 9 bases lay between the germline ends. The CDR3 protein is CASSLEGPKETQYF. The DNA of the CDR3 is TGTGCCAGCAGTTTAGAGGGTCCCAAAGAGACCCAGTACTTC.

This clonotype has a count of ten or more. This rearrangement joins TRBV2 to TRBJ1-6; D gene uncertain. CDR1 SNHLY and CDR2 FYNNEI come from the germline V gene. V was shortened by 7 bases and J by 7 bases, with 8 bases between the two germline ends. CDR3 size: 12 residues. CDR3 protein: CASTLPNSPLHF. For the CDR3, the DNA is TGTGCCAGCACCCTACCGAATTCACCCCTCCACTTT.

This clonotype was counted many times. The V and J genes are TRBV7-2 and TRBJ1-1; a weak D match, TRBD1 (6 bases). From germline, CDR1 is SGHTA and CDR2 FQGNSA. The CDR3 sequence is 16 residues long. V lost 4 bases to trimming and J lost 1 base, with 16 bases between them. The CDR3 here is CASSSPWAGANTEAFF. The CDR3 bases are TGTGCCAGCAGCTCACCATGGGCGGGGGCGAACACTGAAGCTTTCTTT.

This rearrangement joins TRBV7-9 to TRBJ2-1; 7 nucleotides align to TRBD2. This CDR3 is built from 15 residues. Trimming at V came to 4 bases and at J to 4 bases, leaving 7 bases not matched to a gene. Germline V gives CDR1 SEHNR, CDR2 FQNEAQ (reference sequence). The CDR3: CASSSGTTAYNEQFF. The DNA for the CDR3 is TGTGCCAGCAGCTCCGGGACTACGGCTTACAATGAGCAGTTCTTC.

This clonotype was detected many times. This chain links TRBV2 with TRBJ1-2; D uncertain. V was pared by 6 bases and J by 5 bases, with 10 bases between. CDR1 is SNHLY, CDR2 FYNNEI, per germline. The CDR3 is 12 residues long. DNA for the CDR3: TGTGCCAGCAGATTTTCGTGGTATGGCTACACCTTC. It is translated as CASRFSWYGYTF.

The chain joins TRBV24-1 to TRBJ2-2, with a tentative D call TRBD1 (5 bases). This CDR3 has 15 residues. The V and J ends lost 3 bases and 2 bases respectively, with 9 bases between them. Germline CDR1 KGHDR, CDR2 SFDVKD. The CDR3 DNA follows: TGTGCCACCAGTGATCCGACAGATAACACCGGGGAGCTGTTTTTT. Its translation: CATSDPTDNTGELFF.

V and J are TRBV5-1 and TRBJ2-5, with D possibly called TRBD1 or TRBD2 (5 bases each). V lost 0 bases and J lost 5, with 17 bases in between. Germline values: CDR1 SGHRS, CDR2 YFSETQ. This CDR3 contains 16 residues. The CDR3 region is CASSLAPGPGWETQYF. DNA of the CDR3: TGCGCCAGCAGCTTGGCACCGGGACCAGGGTGGGAGACCCAGTACTTC.

The rearrangement uses TRBV20-1 and TRBJ2-7, with 8 bases that match TRBD2. The CDR3 has 15 residues. The J segment lost 4 bases and the V segment lost 3 bases, leaving 11 bases of the junction unmatched. Germline loops: CDR1 DFQATT, CDR2 SNEGSKA (reference sequence). The CDR3 DNA reads TGCAGTGCTAGCCCCTCCGGGAGGGCCCTGTACGAGCAGTACTTC. Its protein is CSASPSGRALYEQYF.

The DNA for the CDR3 is TGTGCCTGGAGTGTACGGGGGCCGGAGACCCAGTACTTC. Its protein is CAWSVRGPETQYF. This chain links TRBV30 with TRBJ2-5; D is possibly TRBD1 or TRBD2 (6 bases each). Trimming stripped 0 bases from V and 5 bases from J, with 10 bases between. This CDR3 region has 13 residues. The germline CDR1 and CDR2 sequences are GTSNPN and SVGIG (reference sequence).

The chain uses TRBV10-3 and TRBJ1-1; D perhaps matches TRBD1 (5 bases). This CDR3 comprises 12 residues. Trimming shortened V by 6 bases and J by 7 bases, and 12 bases separated the two germline ends. Germline V lookup: CDR1 ENHRY, CDR2 SYGVKD. The CDR3 loop reads CAISNRDDEAFF. The CDR3, as DNA: TGTGCCATCAGCAACCGGGACGATGAAGCTTTCTTT.

The J gene is TRBJ2-5, the V gene TRBV19, with D perhaps matching TRBD2 (5 bases). The CDR3 has 14 amino acids. The V gene lost 3 bases and the J gene lost 5 bases, with 13 bases spanning the gap. CDR1 and CDR2 from the germline V gene are LNHDA and SQIVND (reference sequence). This CDR3 is CASSMASTGETQYF. The CDR3, as DNA: TGTGCCAGTAGTATGGCTAGCACTGGGGAGACCCAGTACTTC.

This clonotype was seen at least ten times. The V call is TRBV7-2, the J call TRBJ2-7; possibly TRBD2 for D (5 bases). The CDR3 covers 15 residues. From germline, CDR1 is SGHTA and CDR2 FQGNSA. V was pared by 1 base and J by 2 bases, with 12 bases between. CDR3 nucleotide sequence: TGTGCCAGCAGCTTAGGTGGCCCGGGAACCTACGAGCAGTACTTC. Protein product: CASSLGGPGTYEQYF.

The table lists this clonotype with a few counts. V gene TRBV20-1 combines with J gene TRBJ1-5; 7 bases map to TRBD1. Per the germline V gene, CDR1 is DFQATT and CDR2 is SNEGSKA (reference sequence). The CDR3 runs to 14 residues. V lost 6 bases to trimming and J lost 5 bases; unmatched junction nucleotides: 10. This CDR3 is CSAAGARGYQPQHF. The DNA of the CDR3 is TGCAGTGCCGCGGGTGCCAGGGGGTATCAGCCCCAGCATTTT.

This clonotype was detected many times. The chain recombines TRBV5-4 with TRBJ2-7; 12 nucleotides agree with TRBD1. This CDR3 has 15 residues. Per the germline V gene, CDR1 is SGHNT and CDR2 is YYREEE (reference sequence). The ends lost 5 bases at V and 1 base at J; junction bases unmatched: 4. DNA for the CDR3: TGTGCCAGCAGGTCGGGACAGGGGGCGTCCTACGAGCAGTACTTC. Its protein is CASRSGQGASYEQYF.

The chain carries TRBV6-2 or TRBV6-3 and TRBJ1-3; tentative D call: TRBD1 (6 bases). V lost 2 bases and J lost 4, with 9 bases in between. The CDR3 contains 14 residues. Germline V gene lookup returns CDR1 MNHEY and CDR2 SVGEGT. DNA of the CDR3: TGTGCCAGCAGTTACGGGACACAAGGAAACACCATATATTTT. Amino acid sequence: CASSYGTQGNTIYF.

In this sample, this clonotype turned up a few times. The chain joins TRBV6-5 to TRBJ1-6; D might be TRBD1 (6 bases). V gave up 0 bases and J gave up 7 bases, with 13 bases separating them. Germline values: CDR1 MNHEY, CDR2 SVGAGI. This CDR3 region has 16 residues. The CDR3 reads CASSYSQGYFNSPLHF. The CDR3 DNA follows: TGTGCCAGCAGTTACTCGCAGGGGTATTTCAATTCACCCCTCCACTTT.

This clonotype was counted ten times or more. This rearrangement joins TRBV12-3 or TRBV12-4 to TRBJ1-4; 8 positions agree with TRBD1. The CDR3 consists of 21 residues. The V segment lost 5 bases and the J segment 2 bases; nucleotides outside the gene matches: 22. CDR3 loop: CASSGTTGGLIQRSTNEKLFF. CDR3 nucleotides: TGTGCCAGCAGTGGGACTACAGGGGGACTAATCCAAAGAAGTACTAATGAAAAACTGTTTTTT.

This clonotype was seen repeatedly, ten times or more. V and J are TRBV7-9 and TRBJ2-1; D unclear. Per germline, CDR1 SEHNR and CDR2 FQNEAQ (reference sequence). CDR3 size: 11 residues. V was shortened by 0 bases and J by 10 bases, with 4 bases between the two germline ends. This chain's CDR3 is CASSLAREQFF. The CDR3 coding sequence is TGTGCCAGCAGCTTAGCCCGCGAGCAGTTCTTC. Complete variable domain (other parts from reference TRBV7-9 and TRBJ2-1): DTGVSQNPRHKITKRGQNVTFRCDPISEHNRLYWYRQTLGQGPEFLTYFQNEAQLEKSRLLSDRFSAERPKGSFSTLEIQRTEQGDSAMYLCASSLAREQFFGPGTRLTVL.

Comment on this clonotype: This may be a read error, as it is one base from a much larger clone. This chain links TRBV28 with TRBJ2-7; the match to TRBD1 covers 10 bases. This CDR3 has 16 amino acids. Germline V gene data show CDR1 as MDHEN and CDR2 as SYDVKM. V lost 3 bases, J lost 7 bases, and 12 bases stayed unmatched. CDR3 sequence (DNA): TGTGCCAGCAGTTTTCCCGGGACAGGGGCCCTACGGGAGCAGTACTTC. Translated, it gives CASSFPGTGALREQYF.

This clonotype has more than one count but fewer than ten. The chain joins TRBV10-3 to TRBJ2-1, with 7 bases fitting TRBD1. CDR3 length: 15 residues. Trimming took 6 bases from V and 0 from J; bases not matched to a gene: 5. Germline V gene sequence: CDR1 ENHRY, CDR2 SYGVKD. The CDR3 DNA reads as TGTGCCATCAGGACCGGGACAGACTCCTACAATGAGCAGTTCTTC. Amino acids: CAIRTGTDSYNEQFF.